Each of the 32 T cell receptor beta chains below was sequenced from the same sample in a study of human CD8 memory T cell subsets (TCRdb year 2020). Sequencing used a NextSeq 550. A Human TCR Profiling Kit was used to prepare UMI-labeled 5' RACE TCRbeta libraries. TCRdb reprocessed the reads and assigns one entry to each CDR3 protein sequence, leaving out DNA. The sample's clone listing holds under 6,500 distinct CDR3 sequences. The top ten constitute 36% of the sample. Sequenced: CD8+ effector memory T cells (TEM) sorted from PBMCs. The sample's cell subset or site label is to be understood as: effector memory CD8 T cells, CCR7- CD45RO+ CD95+. The receptors derive from a human donor in good health.

The chain combines TRBV10-3 with TRBJ1-2; there is no DNA to check the TCRdb D call of TRBD1. The CDR3 loop spans 13 amino acids. Germline V gene sequence: CDR1 ENHRY, CDR2 SYGVKD. CDR3 sequence reads: CAISKGDMDGYTF.

The chain couples TRBV2 to TRBJ2-5; no DNA is available, so the TRBD1 call from TCRdb remains unchecked. Germline lookup yields CDR1 SNHLY and CDR2 FYNNEI. The CDR3 runs to 14 residues. CDR3 protein: CASNPGQGEETQYF.

The chain's CDR3 is CATSRIGSSYEQYF. J is TRBJ2-7 and V is TRBV15. The CDR3 has 14 amino acids. Germline CDR1 reads LNHNV; CDR2 reads YYDKDF (reference sequence). Looking up the rest from reference TRBV15 and TRBJ2-7 gives the full variable domain: DAMVIQNPRYQVTQFGKPVTLSCSQTLNHNVMYWYQQKSSQAPKLLFHYYDKDFNNEADTPDNFQSRRPNTSFCFLDIRSPGLGDTAMYLCATSRIGSSYEQYFGPGTRLTVT.

The CDR3 spells CASSLGTADLYEQYF. The chain has TRBV11-2 and TRBJ2-7; absent DNA, TCRdb's TRBD1 call cannot be checked. The CDR3 sequence is 15 residues long. Germline loops: CDR1 SGHAT, CDR2 FQNNGV.

The chain joins TRBV7-3 to TRBJ2-3. CDR1 is SGHTA, CDR2 FQGTGA, per germline. This CDR3 has 15 residues. The CDR3 sequence is CASSLGSASTDTQYF.

J is TRBJ1-5 and V is TRBV29-1. Germline-derived CDR1 and CDR2 are SQVTM and ANQGSEA. The CDR3 is made up of 15 amino acids. CDR3 loop: CSVEGGITVNQPQHF.

V gene TRBV12-5 combines with J gene TRBJ2-7; no DNA is available, so the TRBD1 call from TCRdb remains unchecked. The CDR3 has 13 residues. CDR1 and CDR2 from the germline V gene are LGHNT and FRNRAP. This chain's CDR3 is CASGLSILQGMYF.

Here the CDR3 reads CSGSGTYNEQFF. The rearrangement uses TRBV29-1 and TRBJ2-1; TCRdb reports TRBD2, a call that lacks DNA to check it against. The germline CDR1 and CDR2 sequences are SQVTM and ANQGSEA. The CDR3 is made up of 12 amino acids.

The V and J genes are TRBV11-1 and TRBJ2-7; without DNA, the TCRdb call of TRBD1 cannot be checked. The CDR3 covers 15 residues. Germline CDR1 reads SGHAT; CDR2 reads FQDESV (reference sequence). The CDR3 loop is CASSLTGSQAYEQYF.

The chain uses TRBV20-1 and TRBJ1-6; TCRdb names TRBD1, which stays unverified in the absence of DNA. Looked up from germline, CDR1 is DFQATT and CDR2 is SNEGSKA (reference sequence). This CDR3 is 13 amino acids long. CDR3 sequence reads: CSARTGEHSPLHF.

CDR3 in amino acids: CASTKPDGNIQYF. J is TRBJ2-4 and V is TRBV19. This CDR3 spans 13 amino acids. The V gene's germline CDR1 is LNHDA and CDR2 SQIVND (reference sequence).

The chain combines TRBV4-1 with TRBJ2-1. The CDR3 extends over 12 amino acids. CDR1 is MGHRA, CDR2 YSYEKL, per germline. This CDR3 is CASSRPYNEQFF.

The CDR3 protein is CASSGYGQGQETQYF. This chain joins TRBV13 and TRBJ2-5; the D call of TRBD1 rests on TCRdb alone, since no DNA is present to check it. Looked up from germline, CDR1 is PRHDT and CDR2 is FYEKMQ (reference sequence). The length of the CDR3 is 15 residues.

The chain uses TRBV6-1 and TRBJ2-1. This CDR3 spans 13 amino acids. Looked up from germline, CDR1 is MNHNS and CDR2 is SASEGT. The chain's CDR3 is CASRDGSYNEQFF.

Here the CDR3 reads CASSQEPRKPSDTQYF. This rearrangement joins TRBV14 to TRBJ2-3. CDR3 size: 16 residues. Germline loops: CDR1 SGHDN, CDR2 FVKESK. Drawing the rest from reference TRBV14 and TRBJ2-3, the complete variable domain is EAGVTQFPSHSVIEKGQTVTLRCDPISGHDNLYWYRRVMGKEIKFLLHFVKESKQDESGMPNNRFLAERTGGTYSTLKVQPAELEDSGVYFCASSQEPRKPSDTQYFGPGTRLTVL.

Judged by frequency, this clonotype is medium-sized. The V gene is TRBV5-1, the J gene TRBJ2-7; TCRdb designates TRBD1, a call that cannot be tested without DNA. The CDR3 spans 13 residues. Germline V lookup: CDR1 SGHRS, CDR2 YFSETQ. This chain's CDR3 is CASSFTGGHEQYF.

The chain couples TRBV3-1 to TRBJ2-1; TCRdb's D call, TRBD2, is unchecked because there is no DNA. The CDR3 runs to 15 residues. Germline CDR1 is LGHDT and CDR2 is YNNKEL (reference sequence). The CDR3: CASSSPPTEDNEQFF.

The CDR3: CASQPSGGKTYNEQFF. This chain links TRBV2 with TRBJ2-1; TCRdb calls TRBD2, which cannot be checked without DNA. The CDR3 contains 16 residues. The germline V gene encodes CDR1 SNHLY and CDR2 FYNNEI.

The chain uses TRBV4-2 and TRBJ2-5; the TRBD2 assignment by TCRdb is unverifiable without DNA. The germline CDR1 and CDR2 sequences are LGHNA and YNFKEQ. This CDR3 comprises 14 residues. CDR3 in amino acids: CASSHAGTAATQYF.

According to its frequency, this clonotype is medium-sized. The chain employs TRBV29-1 and TRBJ2-4; TCRdb indicates TRBD1, and absent DNA this call remains unverified. The CDR3 loop spans 15 amino acids. Germline V lookup: CDR1 SQVTM, CDR2 ANQGSEA. The CDR3 loop is CSVEDPQGDLNIQYF.

The gene calls are TRBV28 and TRBJ2-3; TCRdb picks TRBD1, but there is no DNA to check that call. CDR1 is MDHEN, CDR2 SYDVKM, per germline. CDR3 length: 15 amino acids. The CDR3 is CASSPTGTGSDTQYF.

This chain uses TRBV12-3 or TRBV12-4 with TRBJ2-3; TCRdb returns TRBD1, unconfirmable since there is no DNA. This CDR3 is built from 13 residues. The CDR3 loop is CASSLGGWDTQYF.

This clonotype counts as medium-sized by frequency. This sequence joins TRBV28 and TRBJ2-1; the D call of TRBD1 rests on TCRdb alone, since no DNA is present to check it. In germline, CDR1 is MDHEN, CDR2 SYDVKM. The CDR3 has 16 amino acids. This CDR3 is CASSFQGFGSYNEQFF.

The V and J genes are TRBV14 and TRBJ2-6. Germline V CDR1 and CDR2: SGHDN, FVKESK. The CDR3 loop spans 15 amino acids. CDR3 region: CASSQETSGANVLTF.

V and J are TRBV27 and TRBJ1-6; TCRdb's D call of TRBD1 is untestable without DNA. The CDR3 contains 20 residues. Germline V gene lookup returns CDR1 MNHEY and CDR2 SMNVEV (reference sequence). Here the CDR3 reads CASSFSGTGGLSSYNSPLHF.

This CDR3 is CASRGTSGGLHNEQFF. V gene TRBV7-9 combines with J gene TRBJ2-1; TCRdb's D call of TRBD2 is untestable without DNA. The CDR3 sequence is 16 residues long. Germline loops: CDR1 SEHNR, CDR2 FQNEAQ (reference sequence).

The rearrangement joins TRBV28 to TRBJ2-7; TCRdb lists TRBD1, though no DNA is available to test this call. Germline loops: CDR1 MDHEN, CDR2 SYDVKM. CDR3 size: 15 residues. This chain's CDR3 is CASGQGERDAYEQYF. The variable domain in full, with the rest retrieved from reference TRBV28 and TRBJ2-7, is DVKVTQSSRYLVKRTGEKVFLECVQDMDHENMFWYRQDPGLGLRLIYFSYDVKMKEKGDIPEGYSVSREKKERFSLILESASTNQTSMYLCASGQGERDAYEQYFGPGTRLTVT.

The V gene is TRBV12-3 or TRBV12-4, the J gene TRBJ2-6. There are 13 residues in the CDR3. CDR3 residues: CASTRAGANVLTF.

This chain uses TRBV6-6 with TRBJ2-7; TCRdb calls TRBD1, which cannot be checked without DNA. The CDR3 length is 15 residues. Germline V CDR1 and CDR2: MNHNY, SVGAGI (reference sequence). This chain's CDR3 is CASSGIGGPTYEQYF.

The chain recombines TRBV13 with TRBJ1-1. The CDR3 consists of 12 residues. Germline CDR1 reads PRHDT; CDR2 reads FYEKMQ (reference sequence). Here the CDR3 reads CASSLQRTEAFF.

The chain combines TRBV6-5 with TRBJ1-1. The CDR3 spans 12 residues. CDR1 is MNHEY, CDR2 SVGAGI, per germline. This CDR3 reads CASRSSIVEAFF.

The genes are TRBV27 and TRBJ1-6; TCRdb gives TRBD1 as the D gene, but with no DNA this cannot be confirmed. CDR1 MNHEY and CDR2 SMNVEV come from the germline V gene (reference sequence). CDR3 length: 14 residues. This CDR3 reads CASRRVRGDSPLHF.